These 11 T cell receptor beta chains were all obtained from the same sample, sequenced in a study of blood T cell repertoires in COVID-19 (dated by TCRdb to the early 2020s). The library relied on the immunoSEQ multiplex PCR assay. TCRdb re-hosts the immuneACCESS table, in-frame sequences only. Its copies lack some clones; in the studies checked, an unresolved V gene accounts for under half of them, and the cause for the rest is not known. The sample records fewer than 200,000 clones, around four fifths of which are singletons. In total, the top ten clones hold around 8% of the sample. Sequencing used peripheral blood. The receptors originated from a woman in her seventies with COVID-19, enrolled during active disease.

V is TRBV2 and J is TRBJ1-2, with D maybe TRBD1 (5 bases). The germline V gene has CDR1 SNHLY and CDR2 FYNNEI. The CDR3 sequence is 13 residues long. The V end was cut by 8 bases, the J end by 7 bases, with 17 bases between. CDR3 sequence reads: CASLGRQALGYTF. In nucleotides, the CDR3 is TGTGCCAGCCTGGGGCGTCAAGCACTTGGCTACACCTTC.

V gene TRBV9 combines with J gene TRBJ1-2; a possible D gene is TRBD1 (5 bases). Germline-derived CDR1 and CDR2 are SGDLS and YYNGEE. The V end was cut by 3 bases, the J end by 5 bases, with 17 bases between. This CDR3 spans 15 amino acids. This chain's CDR3 is CASSAHRRGSYGYTF. DNA for the CDR3: TGTGCCAGCAGCGCCCACCGGAGGGGTAGTTATGGCTACACCTTC. The full variable domain, completed using reference TRBV9 and TRBJ1-2, is DSGVTQTPKHLITATGQRVTLRCSPRSGDLSVYWYQQSLDQGLQFLIQYYNGEERAKGNILERFSAQQFPDLHSELNLSSLELGDSALYFCASSAHRRGSYGYTFGSGTRLTVV.

CDR3 bases: TGTGCCCGTGGCACAGGGCACACCGGGGAGCTGTTTTTT. Its protein product is CARGTGHTGELFF. The chain recombines TRBV30 with TRBJ2-2, with D perhaps matching TRBD1 (6 bases). Germline assignment: CDR1 GTSNPN and CDR2 SVGIG (reference sequence). The CDR3 spans 13 residues. Trimming left V 8 bases short and J 3 bases short, with 13 bases between. The entire variable domain, with the rest obtained from reference TRBV30 and TRBJ2-2, is as follows: SQTIHQWPATLVQPVGSPLSLECTVEGTSNPNLYWYRQAAGRGLQLLFYSVGIGQISSEVPQNLSASRPQDRQFILSSKKLLLSDSGFYLCARGTGHTGELFFGEGSRLTVL.

The genes are TRBV10-2 and TRBJ2-7, with D hard to call. CDR1 WSHSY and CDR2 SAAADI come from the germline V gene. Trimming shortened V by 6 bases and J by 1 base, and 4 bases separated the two germline ends. The CDR3 runs to 11 residues. The CDR3 DNA sequence: TGCGCCAGCAGCCCGTCCTACGAGCAGTACTTC. Translation: CASSPSYEQYF.

This clone was seen only a few times. The V call is TRBV10-2, the J call TRBJ2-1; 10 bases fit TRBD2. In germline, CDR1 is WSHSY, CDR2 SAAADI. This CDR3 has 16 residues. Losses at the gene ends were 0 bases for V and 5 bases for J; bases not matched to a gene: 4. The CDR3 region is CASSESTSGFNNEQFF. The CDR3 coding sequence is TGCGCCAGCAGTGAGTCGACTAGCGGGTTCAACAATGAGCAGTTCTTC.

The chain combines TRBV25-1 with TRBJ1-2, with 7 bases lining up with TRBD1. V lost 8 bases to trimming and J lost 4 bases; unmatched junction nucleotides: 7. In germline, CDR1 is MGHDK, CDR2 SYGVNS. This CDR3 has 13 amino acids. CDR3 nucleotides: TGTGCCAGCGGAGACAGGGCGGGCTATGGCTACACCTTC. Amino acid sequence: CASGDRAGYGYTF.

This clone came up once. V usage is TRBV6-6 and J usage is TRBJ1-5; 7 positions agree with TRBD1. This CDR3 region has 14 residues. V was clipped by 0 bases and J by 11 bases; unmatched bases: 7. The V gene's germline CDR1 is MNHNY and CDR2 SVGAGI (reference sequence). The CDR3 here is CASSYSDRSKAQHF. CDR3 coding DNA: TGTGCCAGCAGTTACTCGGACAGGTCTAAGGCCCAGCATTTT.

The chain joins TRBV15 to TRBJ2-7; TRBD2 is a possible D gene (6 bases). The CDR3 consists of 12 residues. V lost 4 bases and J lost 3, with 7 bases in between. Germline V gene sequence: CDR1 LNHNV, CDR2 YYDKDF (reference sequence). The CDR3 is CATSTGSYEQYF. CDR3 sequence (DNA): TGTGCCACCAGCACCGGGAGCTACGAGCAGTACTTC.

V and J are TRBV6-1 and TRBJ2-1, with 9 positions matching TRBD1. Germline loops: CDR1 MNHNS, CDR2 SASEGT. The V segment lost 2 bases and the J segment 6 bases; nucleotides outside the gene matches: 5. This CDR3 has 15 amino acids. Here the CDR3 DNA reads TGTGCCAGCAGTGAACCGGGACAGGGAAGCAATGAGCAGTTCTTC. This gives the protein CASSEPGQGSNEQFF.

The V and J genes are TRBV7-2 and TRBJ2-5; D not certain. CDR1 and CDR2 from the germline V gene are SGHTA and FQGNSA. The V end lost 5 bases, the J end lost 3 bases, and 13 bases lay between the germline ends. There are 14 residues in the CDR3. The CDR3 loop is CASSPYGRKETQYF. The CDR3 DNA is TGTGCCAGCAGCCCCTACGGTCGAAAAGAGACCCAGTACTTC.

The chain carries TRBV4-3 and TRBJ2-1; 10 nucleotides agree with TRBD2. CDR3 size: 13 residues. Germline values: CDR1 LGHNA, CDR2 YSLEER. The J segment lost 13 bases and the V segment lost 0 bases, leaving 3 bases of the junction unmatched. This CDR3 reads CASSQDSSGRQFF. The CDR3 region has the DNA TGCGCCAGCAGCCAAGATTCTAGCGGGAGACAGTTCTTC.